The 8 T cell receptor beta chains below were found in one sample sequenced in a study of regulatory T cells in long-lasting Graves disease. Libraries of TCR beta came from iRepertoire HTBI primers plus Arm-PCR of CDR3 regions. TCRdb re-derived calls from the multiplex PCR reads in MiXCR, one entry per CDR3 protein. The sample contains 700,000 or so distinct CDR3 sequences, approximately 29% of which appear only once. Time point given: persistent/refractory GD, antithyroid drugs over 5 years with positive TRAb. From RNA extracted from PBMCs, the TCR library was made. Here the sequenced sample was peripheral blood mononuclear cells (PBMCs), taken when the disease was refractory, from a patient treated with antithyroid drugs. These receptors all stem from a female donor with Graves disease.

The genes are TRBV30 and TRBJ1-1; D uncertain. Germline V CDR1 and CDR2: GTSNPN, SVGIG (reference sequence). Trimming left V 8 bases short and J 10 bases short, with 14 bases between. The CDR3 loop spans 10 amino acids. The CDR3 protein is CAVGQIRAFF. The CDR3, as DNA: TGTGCCGTAGGGCAGATTCGAGCTTTCTTT.

The rearrangement uses TRBV7-9 and TRBJ1-5; 9 nucleotides match TRBD1. The CDR3 sequence is 17 residues long. J was trimmed by 0 bases and V by 5 bases; bases with no gene match: 8. The germline V gene has CDR1 SEHNR and CDR2 FQNEAQ (reference sequence). DNA for the CDR3: TGTGCCAGCAGCATACGGACAGGGGATTATAGCAATCAGCCCCAGCATTTT. Amino acids: CASSIRTGDYSNQPQHF. Together with reference TRBV7-9 and TRBJ1-5, the CDR3 gives the full variable domain: DTGVSQNPRHKITKRGQNVTFRCDPISEHNRLYWYRQTLGQGPEFLTYFQNEAQLEKSRLLSDRFSAERPKGSFSTLEIQRTEQGDSAMYLCASSIRTGDYSNQPQHFGDGTRLSIL.

The J gene is TRBJ1-2, the V gene TRBV20-1, with D maybe TRBD1 (5 bases). The germline V gene has CDR1 DFQATT and CDR2 SNEGSKA (reference sequence). Trimming removed 0 bases at V and 0 bases at J, with 11 bases between. This CDR3 comprises 15 residues. The chain's CDR3 is CSARDMGVPNYGYTF. In nucleotides, the CDR3 is TGCAGTGCTAGAGATATGGGGGTTCCTAACTATGGCTACACCTTC.

Turning to this clonotype: One base away lies a much larger clone, so this may be a sequencing read error. The CDR3 reads CASSFREKPFF. CDR3 in DNA: TGTGCCAGCAGTTTTCGTGAAAAACCGTTTTTT. The genes are TRBV28 and TRBJ1-4; D not resolved. CDR3 size: 11 residues. Germline V gene lookup returns CDR1 MDHEN and CDR2 SYDVKM.

This clonotype was seen a handful of times. This chain joins TRBV5-1 and TRBJ1-2, with D perhaps matching TRBD1 (5 bases). Deletions cut 5 bases from V and 2 bases from J, with 13 bases between. This CDR3 has 14 amino acids. CDR1 is SGHRS and CDR2 is YFSETQ in the germline V gene. CDR3 in DNA: TGCGCCAGCAGATCCGCCGGGACCAACTATGGCTACACCTTC. Translating gives CASRSAGTNYGYTF.

CDR3: CASSGGQGVGNTIYF. In DNA, the CDR3 is TGTGCCAGCAGTGGGGGACAGGGGGTTGGAAACACCATATATTTT. The chain links TRBV28 to TRBJ1-3; 11 bases are a match to TRBD1. Germline CDR1 MDHEN, CDR2 SYDVKM. This CDR3 has 15 residues. J gave up 3 bases and V 5 bases, and 3 bases lay outside the gene matches.

This rearrangement joins TRBV12-3 or TRBV12-4 to TRBJ2-7, with D possibly TRBD1 on 5 matching bases. CDR3 length: 15 amino acids. Trimming stripped 2 bases from V and 0 bases from J, with 11 bases between. The CDR3 DNA is TGTGCCAGCAGTTTATTGACCGACAGCTCCTACGAGCAGTACTTC. Protein product: CASSLLTDSSYEQYF.

The rearrangement uses TRBV7-3 and TRBJ2-6, with D possibly TRBD2 on 5 matching bases. The CDR3 loop spans 15 amino acids. Trimming shortened V by 3 bases and J by 3 bases, and 9 bases separated the two germline ends. Per the germline V gene, CDR1 is SGHTA and CDR2 is FQGTGA. The CDR3 sequence: CASSFGVGGANVLTF. The DNA for the CDR3 is TGTGCCAGCAGCTTCGGGGTCGGTGGGGCCAACGTCCTGACTTTC.